Presented here are 22 T cell receptor beta chains from one specimen sequenced in a study of blood T cell repertoires in COVID-19. Here immunoSEQ multiplex PCR was the method, and the copy in TCRdb shows in-frame clones only, minus some. The sample has 130,000 or so clones, under 85% seen once. Specimen: peripheral blood. Receptors were obtained from a human donor in a cohort sampled during active COVID-19.

The gene calls are TRBV6-6 and TRBJ1-2; maybe TRBD1 (5 bases). V dropped 6 bases and J dropped 3 bases, with 11 bases sitting between them. Germline V gene data show CDR1 as MNHNY and CDR2 as SVGAGI (reference sequence). The CDR3 consists of 13 residues. The CDR3 DNA follows: TGTGCCAGCAGCCTTGACAGAGACTATGGCTACACCTTC. It is translated as CASSLDRDYGYTF.

The CDR3 here is CASSRSGQGYNEQFF. DNA for the CDR3: TGTGCCAGCAGCCGATCGGGACAGGGTTACAATGAGCAGTTCTTC. This chain links TRBV7-9 with TRBJ2-1, with 9 bases fitting TRBD1. The CDR3 contains 15 residues. Germline CDR1 and CDR2: SEHNR and FQNEAQ (reference sequence). After removal of 5 bases from V and 4 bases from J, the junction contained 6 bases not matched to a gene.

V usage is TRBV7-3 and J usage is TRBJ2-1, with D perhaps matching TRBD2 (6 bases). This CDR3 comprises 14 residues. V was trimmed by 5 bases and J by 5 bases, leaving 13 bases between them. From germline, CDR1 is SGHTA and CDR2 FQGTGA. The CDR3, as DNA: TGTGCCAGCAGCCCGTCGGGACTCAACAATGAGCAGTTCTTC. It codes for CASSPSGLNNEQFF.

This clone appeared once. This rearrangement joins TRBV6-6 to TRBJ2-4, with a possible D match to TRBD2 (6 bases). Germline V gives CDR1 MNHNY, CDR2 SVGAGI (reference sequence). V dropped 5 bases and J dropped 3 bases, with 20 bases sitting between them. This CDR3 contains 17 residues. The CDR3 DNA reads TGTGCCAGCAGTCGCGGAGGGGCCTCCGACGGCAAAAACATTCAGTACTTC. Its protein is CASSRGGASDGKNIQYF.

CDR3 DNA sequence: TGTGCCAGCAGCCAAGAAATAGCGGGAGGGCAAGAGACCCAGTACTTC. Translation gives CASSQEIAGGQETQYF. The J gene is TRBJ2-5, the V gene TRBV3-1 (or the pseudogene TRBV3-2); 11 positions agree with TRBD2. V shed 0 bases and J 2 bases; nucleotides not matched to a gene: 2. There are 16 residues in the CDR3. The germline V gene encodes CDR1 LGHDT and CDR2 YNNKEL (reference sequence).

This chain uses TRBV3-1 (or the pseudogene TRBV3-2) with TRBJ2-1; TRBD2 matches at 12 bases. Trimming cost V 5 bases and J 5 bases; bases outside gene matches: 4. The germline CDR1 and CDR2 sequences are LGHDT and YNNKEL (reference sequence). This CDR3 comprises 15 residues. The CDR3 sequence is CASSVLAGGHNEQFF. CDR3 in DNA: TGTGCCAGCAGCGTACTAGCGGGAGGCCACAATGAGCAGTTCTTC.

The V and J genes are TRBV2 and TRBJ2-3; the match to TRBD2 covers 9 bases. Germline V gene data show CDR1 as SNHLY and CDR2 as FYNNEI. The CDR3 is 13 residues long. V lost 7 bases, J lost 4 bases, and 3 bases stayed unmatched. CDR3 DNA: TGTGCCAGCATTTTAGCGGGAGCAGATACGCAGTATTTT. It is translated as CASILAGADTQYF.

In the case of this clone: A read error may account for a junction end that differs from germline. The chain has TRBV19 and TRBJ2-3; TRBD2 matches at 12 bases. CDR1 is LNHDA and CDR2 is SQIVND in the germline V gene (reference sequence). The CDR3 covers 15 residues. CDR3 nucleotide sequence: TGTGCCAGTAGTAAGACTAGCGGGAGCAGAGATACGCAGTATTTT. The encoded protein is CASSKTSGSRDTQYF.

This chain uses TRBV15 with TRBJ2-6; D possibly corresponds to TRBD2 (7 bases). Germline V lookup: CDR1 LNHNV, CDR2 YYDKDF (reference sequence). The CDR3 loop spans 16 amino acids. V gave up 3 bases and J gave up 0 bases, with 9 bases separating them. The CDR3 protein is CATSRGGRSGANVLTF. As DNA, the CDR3 is TGTGCCACCAGCAGGGGGGGGCGCTCTGGGGCCAACGTCCTGACTTTC.

The chain has TRBV3-1 (or the pseudogene TRBV3-2) and TRBJ1-2; a possible D gene is TRBD1 (5 bases). There are 14 residues in the CDR3. Looked up from germline, CDR1 is LGHDT and CDR2 is YNNKEL (reference sequence). The V end was cut by 5 bases, the J end by 3 bases, with 13 bases between. The CDR3 is CASSTGGSDYGYTF. CDR3 in DNA: TGTGCCAGCAGCACCGGGGGGTCAGACTATGGCTACACCTTC.

This chain uses TRBV19 with TRBJ2-1; TRBD1 agrees at 11 bases. This CDR3 has 15 amino acids. The V segment lost 9 bases and the J segment 2 bases; nucleotides outside the gene matches: 6. Per germline, CDR1 LNHDA and CDR2 SQIVND (reference sequence). CDR3 DNA sequence: TGTGCCAGCTCGGGACAGGGGGTTCCCTACAATGAGCAGTTCTTC. As protein: CASSGQGVPYNEQFF.

The chain is built from TRBV27 and TRBJ2-1; D possibly corresponds to TRBD1 (5 bases). Germline V gene sequence: CDR1 MNHEY, CDR2 SMNVEV (reference sequence). With 6 bases removed from V and 3 bases from J, the gap between germline ends came to 18 bases. CDR3 length equals 16 residues. As DNA, the CDR3 is TGTGCCAGCAGCCCTAGACAGACTGGAATCTACAATGAGCAGTTCTTC. Amino acid sequence: CASSPRQTGIYNEQFF.

This chain uses TRBV19 with TRBJ2-5; tentative D call: TRBD2 (7 bases). In germline, CDR1 is LNHDA, CDR2 SQIVND (reference sequence). The length of the CDR3 is 14 residues. V was cut by 3 bases and J by 4 bases, with 12 bases left in between. CDR3 amino acids: CASSIRGGGETQYF. CDR3 in DNA: TGTGCCAGTAGTATCAGGGGAGGGGGAGAGACCCAGTACTTC.

The rearrangement links TRBV3-1 (or the pseudogene TRBV3-2) to TRBJ1-1, with D possibly matching TRBD1 (5 bases). The germline gives CDR1 LGHDT, CDR2 YNNKEL (reference sequence). V dropped 2 bases and J dropped 1 base, with 8 bases sitting between them. The CDR3 covers 14 residues. In DNA form, the CDR3 reads TGTGCCAGCAGCCAACGAGGACAGAACACTGAAGCTTTCTTT. Protein sequence: CASSQRGQNTEAFF.

This chain links TRBV25-1 with TRBJ2-3; 9 bases align to TRBD2. Germline lookup yields CDR1 MGHDK and CDR2 SYGVNS. This CDR3 has 16 residues. V dropped 3 bases and J dropped 3; count of bases not matched to a gene: 7. In nucleotides, the CDR3 is TGTGCCAGCAGTGATTGGAGCGGGAGGACGACAGATACGCAGTATTTT. This codes for CASSDWSGRTTDTQYF.

The CDR3 DNA reads as TGTGCCAGCAGTTACGGACGACTAGCGGGAGGGCCCGGCACAGATACGCAGTATTTT. Protein: CASSYGRLAGGPGTDTQYF. This chain joins TRBV6-2 or TRBV6-3 and TRBJ2-3, with 14 nucleotides matching TRBD2. CDR1 MNHEY and CDR2 SVGEGT come from the germline V gene. The CDR3 contains 19 residues. Losses at the gene ends were 2 bases for V and 1 base for J; bases not matched to a gene: 8.

The chain couples TRBV18 to TRBJ1-6; D is perhaps TRBD1 (5 bases). The CDR3 runs 15 residues. In germline, CDR1 is KGHSH, CDR2 LQKENI. V lost 2 bases and J 8 bases, leaving 13 bases between the germline ends. The CDR3, as DNA: TGTGCCAGCTCACCAAGCGCAGGGAATCATTCACCCCTCCACTTT. It is translated as CASSPSAGNHSPLHF.

The chain carries TRBV28 and TRBJ2-2, with TRBD1 matching over 10 bases. V was clipped by 6 bases and J by 0 bases; unmatched bases: 7. The CDR3 is made up of 17 amino acids. In germline, CDR1 is MDHEN, CDR2 SYDVKM. CDR3 sequence (DNA): TGTGCCAGCAGCGACAGGGGGCGGGCGTCGAACACCGGGGAGCTGTTTTTT. Translation gives CASSDRGRASNTGELFF.

The J gene is TRBJ2-1, the V gene TRBV24-1, with TRBD1 matching over 7 bases. The CDR3 has 15 amino acids. The J segment lost 8 bases and the V segment lost 2 bases, leaving 8 bases of the junction unmatched. CDR1 and CDR2 (germline): KGHDR, SFDVKD. The CDR3 reads CATSDSGGAGYEQFF. In DNA form, the CDR3 reads TGTGCCACCAGTGATTCAGGGGGTGCTGGGTATGAGCAGTTCTTC.

The chain joins TRBV7-2 to TRBJ2-7; no reliable D call. Trimming removed 0 bases from V and 2 bases from J, with 2 bases in between. The germline V gene encodes CDR1 SGHTA and CDR2 FQGNSA. The CDR3 extends over 12 amino acids. CDR3 residues: CASSLAAYEQYF. The CDR3 nucleotides read TGTGCCAGCAGCTTAGCCGCCTACGAGCAGTACTTC.

This clone is a singleton in its sample. The chain employs TRBV14 and TRBJ1-2; D is uncertain. The CDR3 loop spans 13 amino acids. Germline V gives CDR1 SGHDN, CDR2 FVKESK. V lost 0 bases and J lost 4, with 6 bases in between. The CDR3 DNA reads TGTGCCAGCAGCCAAGATAGCCCCTATGGCTACACCTTC. Translation: CASSQDSPYGYTF.

About this clone itself: Distinct nucleotide sequences in the sample also encode this CDR3. The chain links TRBV24-1 to TRBJ2-1; 11 bases match TRBD1. After removal of 5 bases from V and 6 bases from J, the junction contained 5 bases not matched to a gene. This CDR3 region has 15 residues. Germline V gene lookup returns CDR1 KGHDR and CDR2 SFDVKD. The CDR3 DNA sequence: TGTGCCACCAGTGGGGGACAGGGGGTGGGCAATGAGCAGTTCTTC. Its protein product is CATSGGQGVGNEQFF.